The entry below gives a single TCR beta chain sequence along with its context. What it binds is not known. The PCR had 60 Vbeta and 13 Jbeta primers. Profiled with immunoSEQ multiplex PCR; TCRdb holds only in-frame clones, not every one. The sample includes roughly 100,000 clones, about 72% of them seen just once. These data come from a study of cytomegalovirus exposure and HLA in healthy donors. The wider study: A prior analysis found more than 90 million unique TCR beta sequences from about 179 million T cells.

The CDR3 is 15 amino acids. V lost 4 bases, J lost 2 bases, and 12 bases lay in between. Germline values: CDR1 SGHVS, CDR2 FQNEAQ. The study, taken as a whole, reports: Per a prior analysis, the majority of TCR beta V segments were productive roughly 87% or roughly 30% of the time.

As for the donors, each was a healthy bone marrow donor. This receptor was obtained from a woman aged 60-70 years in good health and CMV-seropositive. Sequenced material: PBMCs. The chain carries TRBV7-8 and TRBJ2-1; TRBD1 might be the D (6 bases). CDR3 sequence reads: CASSSGQSTYNEQFF. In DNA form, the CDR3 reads TGTGCCAGCAGCTCCGGACAGAGTACCTACAATGAGCAGTTCTTC.